The rows below give T cell receptor beta chains drawn from one sample of a study of shared clonotypes between healthy human individuals. Clones were read by immunoSEQ multiplex PCR, and TCRdb kept only the in-frame ones, dropping some. This table has millions of clones, 90% to 95% appearing once. The source material was naive CD4+ T cells sorted from blood. These receptors were obtained from a man between 18 and 35 years old in good health. Both conserved end residues are part of each CDR3. The D gene is left open where the match is weak. The size entry is marked missing in some rows and otherwise reads once, few, many or a size class.

size,D,V,J,DNA,CDR3
.,TRBD1,TRBV4-3,TRBJ2-7,TGCGCCAGCAGCCAAGATTTCGAGACAGGGGACTCCTACGAGCAGTACTTC,CASSQDFETGDSYEQYF
.,.,TRBV5-1,TRBJ2-7,TGCGCCAGCAGCATCAGCGGCTACGAGCAGTACTTC,CASSISGYEQYF
.,TRBD2,TRBV4-2,TRBJ2-5,TGTGCCAGCAGCCAATCGGGGACTAGCGGGTCAGGAGAGACCCAGTACTTC,CASSQSGTSGSGETQYF
.,TRBD2,TRBV5-4,TRBJ2-3,TGTGCCAGCAGCTTGGCCGTCCTAGCCGGGGGGGGCACAGATACGCAGTATTTT,CASSLAVLAGGGTDTQYF
.,TRBD1,TRBV9,TRBJ2-1,TGTGCCAGCAGCGTACCGGGACAGGGGTTGGGTGAGCAGTTCTTC,CASSVPGQGLGEQFF
.,.,TRBV2,TRBJ1-1,TGTGCCGGCCACCGGGACGGAGAAAGGAGAGAAGCTTTCTTT,CAGHRDGERREAFF
.,.,TRBV5-6,TRBJ2-5,TGTGCCAGCAGCAGGACAGCACAAGAGACCCAGTACTTC,CASSRTAQETQYF
.,TRBD1,TRBV10-3,TRBJ2-7,TGTGCCATCAGTGAGTCGGCAGGGGGCGCATACGAGCAGTACTTC,CAISESAGGAYEQYF
once,TRBD2,TRBV10-1,TRBJ2-3,TGCGCCAGCAGCAGCGGGGGAGCCCAAAAGCAGTATTTT,CASSSGGAQKQYF
.,.,TRBV15,TRBJ2-1,TGTGCCACCAGCGGAGCGGCAGCCACACACAATGAGCAGTTCTTC,CATSGAAATHNEQFF
.,.,TRBV5-1,TRBJ2-5,TGCGCCAGCAGCTTTGGCCAAGAGACCCAGTACTTC,CASSFGQETQYF
.,.,TRBV5-4,TRBJ2-7,TGTGCCAGCAGCCTTGACAGCCTCTACGAGCAGTACTTC,CASSLDSLYEQYF
.,.,TRBV6-5,TRBJ1-1,TGTGCCAGCAGACCCGCGCGGGGTGCGAACACTGAAGCTTTCTTT,CASRPARGANTEAFF
.,.,TRBV28,TRBJ2-3,TGTGCCAGCAGCCTGACGACAGATACGCAGTATTTT,CASSLTTDTQYF